Listed below are T cell receptor beta chains from one sample, sequenced in a study of T cells after yellow fever vaccination. TCRdb used MiXCR to reprocess the 5' RACE reads, holding one entry per CDR3 protein. This sample has fewer than 450,000 distinct CDR3 sequences; roughly 8.6% occur once, and the top ten carry about 16%. The sample in question was PBMCs, obtained roughly seven weeks after the first yellow fever vaccination. The receptors originated from a man aged 18 to 35 who received the YFV17D yellow fever vaccine. Both conserved end residues are part of each CDR3. D genes are given only for firm matches. Part of the rows lack a size; the others show once, few, many or a class for expanded clones.

cdr3_nt	cdr3_aa	clone_size	d_call	v_call	j_call
TGTGCCAGCAGCTTAATCCCCTGGGGTGAAGCTTTCTTT	CASSLIPWGEAFF	few	-	TRBV11-2	TRBJ1-1
TGCAGTGCTAGGACAGGGGTTACAGATACGCAGTATTTT	CSARTGVTDTQYF	-	TRBD1	TRBV20-1	TRBJ2-3
TGTGCCAGCTCACCACCGACGGGGTTTCGGACCCAGTACTTC	CASSPPTGFRTQYF	-	-	TRBV18	TRBJ2-5
TGTGCCAGCAGTACGGGGGGGACAGGGTATGGCTACACCTTC	CASSTGGTGYGYTF	-	TRBD1	TRBV6-1	TRBJ1-2
TGTGCCAGCAGTTTAAGGGTAGGGAACACCGGGGAGCTGTTTTTT	CASSLRVGNTGELFF	few	-	TRBV28	TRBJ2-2
TGTGCCAGCAGCTTAGTCGATTACCAGCCCCAGCATTTT	CASSLVDYQPQHF	many	-	TRBV7-8	TRBJ1-5
TGTGCCAGCAGCGCGGGACAGGGGGCTGATTCACCCCTCCACTTT	CASSAGQGADSPLHF	-	TRBD1	TRBV7-6	TRBJ1-6
TGTGCCAGCAGCTTGGCCCCTAGGGTTTTAAAGGATGGCTACACCTTC	CASSLAPRVLKDGYTF	-	-	TRBV7-2	TRBJ1-2
TGTGCCAGCAGCTTAGGGGACAGGGGGAGTCGAGAGACCCAGTACTTC	CASSLGDRGSRETQYF	few	TRBD1	TRBV7-9	TRBJ2-5
TGCAGTGCTAGCGGGGGGGTGAGCACTGAAGCTTTCTTT	CSASGGVSTEAFF	many	-	TRBV20-1	TRBJ1-1
TGTGCCAGCAGCTCCAGGACTAGCGGGGGGGATGAGCAGTTCTTC	CASSSRTSGGDEQFF	-	TRBD2	TRBV7-3	TRBJ2-1